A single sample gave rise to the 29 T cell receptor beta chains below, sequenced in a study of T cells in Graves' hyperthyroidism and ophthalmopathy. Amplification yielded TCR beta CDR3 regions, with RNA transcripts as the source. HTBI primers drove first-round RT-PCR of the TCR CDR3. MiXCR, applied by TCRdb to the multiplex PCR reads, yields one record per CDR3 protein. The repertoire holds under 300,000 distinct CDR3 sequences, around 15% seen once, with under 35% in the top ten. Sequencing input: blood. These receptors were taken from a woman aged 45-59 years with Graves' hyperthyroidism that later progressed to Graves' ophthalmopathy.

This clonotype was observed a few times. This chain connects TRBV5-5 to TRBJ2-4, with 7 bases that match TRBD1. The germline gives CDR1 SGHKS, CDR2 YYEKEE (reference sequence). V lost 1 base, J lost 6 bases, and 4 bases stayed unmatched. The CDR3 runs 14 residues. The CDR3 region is CASSLFPGGNIQYF. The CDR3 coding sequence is TGTGCCAGCAGCTTGTTTCCAGGGGGAAACATTCAGTACTTC.

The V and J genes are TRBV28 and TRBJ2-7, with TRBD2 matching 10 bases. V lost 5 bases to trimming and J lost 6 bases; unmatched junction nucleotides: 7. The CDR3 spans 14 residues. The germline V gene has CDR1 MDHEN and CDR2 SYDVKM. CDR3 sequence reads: CASSGGTSVSEQYF. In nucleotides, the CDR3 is TGTGCCAGCAGTGGGGGGACTAGCGTATCCGAGCAGTACTTC.

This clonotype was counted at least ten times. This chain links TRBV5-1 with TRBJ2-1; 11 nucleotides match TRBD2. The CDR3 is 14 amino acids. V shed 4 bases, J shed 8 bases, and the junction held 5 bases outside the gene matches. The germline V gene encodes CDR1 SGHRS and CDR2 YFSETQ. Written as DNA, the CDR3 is TGCGCCAGCAGCATAACTAGCGGGAGTCATGAGCAGTTCTTC. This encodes CASSITSGSHEQFF.

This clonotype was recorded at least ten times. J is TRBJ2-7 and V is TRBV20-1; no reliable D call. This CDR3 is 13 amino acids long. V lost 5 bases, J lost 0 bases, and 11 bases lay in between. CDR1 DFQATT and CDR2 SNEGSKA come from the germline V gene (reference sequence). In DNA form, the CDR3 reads TGCAGTGCTTTTTTGGGTGCCTCCTACGAGCAGTACTTC. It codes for CSAFLGASYEQYF.

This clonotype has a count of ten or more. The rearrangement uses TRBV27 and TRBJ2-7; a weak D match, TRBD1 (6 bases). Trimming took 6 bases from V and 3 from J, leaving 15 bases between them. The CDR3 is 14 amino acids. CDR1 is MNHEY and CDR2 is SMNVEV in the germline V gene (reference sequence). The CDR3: CASSSDRGFYEQYF. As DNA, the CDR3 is TGTGCCAGCAGCTCGGACAGAGGCTTCTACGAGCAGTACTTC.

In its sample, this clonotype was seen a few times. The CDR3 DNA reads as TGCAGCGCCCGGGGCGGGGGGCTCTACGAGCAGTACTTC. Residues: CSARGGGLYEQYF. V gene TRBV29-1 combines with J gene TRBJ2-7; 8 positions match TRBD2. The V gene end was trimmed by 7 bases and the J gene end by 3 bases; junction bases not matched to a gene: 8. Per the germline V gene, CDR1 is SQVTM and CDR2 is ANQGSEA. CDR3 size: 13 residues.

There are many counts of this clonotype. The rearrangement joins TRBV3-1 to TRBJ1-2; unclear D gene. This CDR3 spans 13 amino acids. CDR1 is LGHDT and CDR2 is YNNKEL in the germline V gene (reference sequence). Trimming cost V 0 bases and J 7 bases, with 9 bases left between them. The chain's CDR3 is CASSQDLIGGYTF. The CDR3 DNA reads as TGTGCCAGCAGCCAAGACCTGATTGGTGGCTACACCTTC. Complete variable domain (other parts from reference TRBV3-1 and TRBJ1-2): DTAVSQTPKYLVTQMGNDKSIKCEQNLGHDTMYWYKQDSKKFLKIMFSYNNKELIINETVPNRFSPKSPDKAHLNLHINSLELGDSAVYFCASSQDLIGGYTFGSGTRLTVV.

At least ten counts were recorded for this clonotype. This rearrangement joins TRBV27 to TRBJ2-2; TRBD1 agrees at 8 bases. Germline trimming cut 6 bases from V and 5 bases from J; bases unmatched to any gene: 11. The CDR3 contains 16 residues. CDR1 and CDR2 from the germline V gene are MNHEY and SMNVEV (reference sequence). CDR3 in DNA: TGTGCCAGCAGAGGAGGTGACCAGGGGGCAACCGGGGAGCTGTTTTTT. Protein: CASRGGDQGATGELFF.

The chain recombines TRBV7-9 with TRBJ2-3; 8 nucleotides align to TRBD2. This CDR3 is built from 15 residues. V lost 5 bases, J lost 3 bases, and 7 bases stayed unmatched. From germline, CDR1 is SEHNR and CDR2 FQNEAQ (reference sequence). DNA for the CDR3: TGTGCCAGCAGCCCTACGGGACTAGAGACAGATACGCAGTATTTT. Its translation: CASSPTGLETDTQYF.

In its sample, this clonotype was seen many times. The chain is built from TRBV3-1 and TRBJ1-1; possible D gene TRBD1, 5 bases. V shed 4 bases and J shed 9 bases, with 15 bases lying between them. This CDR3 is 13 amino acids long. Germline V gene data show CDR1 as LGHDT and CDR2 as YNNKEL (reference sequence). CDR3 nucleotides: TGTGCCAGCAGCCCAGGGATTATCGGGAAAGCTTTCTTT. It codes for CASSPGIIGKAFF.

The DNA of the CDR3 is TGTGCCAGCAGTTCACCGAGCGGGAGTACAGATACGCAGTATTTT. Translated, it gives CASSSPSGSTDTQYF. The chain links TRBV6-5 to TRBJ2-3, with 8 bases matching TRBD2. Trimming took 4 bases from V and 3 from J; bases not matched to a gene: 6. Per the germline V gene, CDR1 is MNHEY and CDR2 is SVGAGI. CDR3 length: 15 residues.

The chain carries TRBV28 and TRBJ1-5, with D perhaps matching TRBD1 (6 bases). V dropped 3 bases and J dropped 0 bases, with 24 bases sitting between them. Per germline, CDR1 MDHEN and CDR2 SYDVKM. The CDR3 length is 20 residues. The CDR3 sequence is CASSLVRGAVRSYSNQPQHF. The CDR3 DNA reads TGTGCCAGCAGTTTGGTCAGGGGTGCGGTTAGATCTTATAGCAATCAGCCCCAGCATTTT. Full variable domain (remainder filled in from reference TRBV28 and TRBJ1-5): DVKVTQSSRYLVKRTGEKVFLECVQDMDHENMFWYRQDPGLGLRLIYFSYDVKMKEKGDIPEGYSVSREKKERFSLILESASTNQTSMYLCASSLVRGAVRSYSNQPQHFGDGTRLSIL.

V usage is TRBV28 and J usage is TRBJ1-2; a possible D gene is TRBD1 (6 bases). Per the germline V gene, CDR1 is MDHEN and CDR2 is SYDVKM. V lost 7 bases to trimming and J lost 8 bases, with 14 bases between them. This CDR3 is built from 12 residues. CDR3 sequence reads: CASNPQGEGYTF. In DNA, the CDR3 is TGTGCCAGCAACCCACAGGGCGAAGGCTACACCTTC.

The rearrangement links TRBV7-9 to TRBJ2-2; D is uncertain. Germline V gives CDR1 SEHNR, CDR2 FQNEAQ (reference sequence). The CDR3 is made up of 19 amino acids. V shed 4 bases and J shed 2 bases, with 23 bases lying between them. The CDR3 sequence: CASSSPPWGSETNTGELFF. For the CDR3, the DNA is TGTGCCAGCAGCTCCCCGCCTTGGGGAAGCGAGACAAACACCGGGGAGCTGTTTTTT.

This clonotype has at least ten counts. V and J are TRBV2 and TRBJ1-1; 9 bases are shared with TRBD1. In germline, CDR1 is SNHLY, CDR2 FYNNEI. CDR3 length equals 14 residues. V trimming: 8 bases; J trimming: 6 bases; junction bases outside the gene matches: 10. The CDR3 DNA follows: TGTGCCAGCGGGCGAGACAGGGGGTGGTCTGAAGCTTTCTTT. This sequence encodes CASGRDRGWSEAFF.

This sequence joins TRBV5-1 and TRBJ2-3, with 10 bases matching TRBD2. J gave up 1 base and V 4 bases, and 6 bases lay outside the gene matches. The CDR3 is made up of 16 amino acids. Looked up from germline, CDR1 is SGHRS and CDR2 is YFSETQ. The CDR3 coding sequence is TGCGCCAGCAGCCGACCCGGGACTAGCGGCACAGATACGCAGTATTTT. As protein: CASSRPGTSGTDTQYF. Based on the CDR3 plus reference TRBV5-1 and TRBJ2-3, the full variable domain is KAGVTQTPRYLIKTRGQQVTLSCSPISGHRSVSWYQQTPGQGLQFLFEYFSETQRNKGNFPGRFSGRQFSNSRSEMNVSTLELGDSALYLCASSRPGTSGTDTQYFGPGTRLTVL.

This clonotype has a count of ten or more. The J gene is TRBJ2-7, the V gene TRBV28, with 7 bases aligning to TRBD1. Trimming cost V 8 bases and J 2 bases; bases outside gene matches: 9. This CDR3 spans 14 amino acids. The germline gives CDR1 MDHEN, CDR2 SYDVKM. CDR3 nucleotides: TGTGCCAGCTGGAGAACCGGGACAGCCTACGAGCAGTACTTC. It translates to CASWRTGTAYEQYF. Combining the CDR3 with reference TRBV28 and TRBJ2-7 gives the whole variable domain DVKVTQSSRYLVKRTGEKVFLECVQDMDHENMFWYRQDPGLGLRLIYFSYDVKMKEKGDIPEGYSVSREKKERFSLILESASTNQTSMYLCASWRTGTAYEQYFGPGTRLTVT.

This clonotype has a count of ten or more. The DNA of the CDR3 is TGTGCCAGCAGCTCGCCCTGGGGGGGTCTGAACACTGAAGCTTTCTTT. Residues: CASSSPWGGLNTEAFF. The chain uses TRBV7-8 and TRBJ1-1, with D tentatively TRBD1 (5 bases). Germline V gene sequence: CDR1 SGHVS, CDR2 FQNEAQ. The CDR3 has 16 amino acids. V was cut by 4 bases and J by 0 bases, with 15 bases left in between. The whole variable domain, filled in from reference TRBV7-8 and TRBJ1-1, reads GAGVSQSPRYKVAKRGQDVALRCDPISGHVSLFWYQQALGQGPEFLTYFQNEAQLDKSGLPSDRFFAERPEGSVSTLKIQRTQQEDSAVYLCASSSPWGGLNTEAFFGQGTRLTVV.

The CDR3 is CASSYGGYGNTIYF. As DNA, the CDR3 is TGTGCCAGCAGTTACGGGGGTTATGGAAACACCATATATTTT. V is TRBV6-2 or TRBV6-3 and J is TRBJ1-3; TRBD1 is a possible D gene (5 bases). The CDR3 covers 14 residues. CDR1 and CDR2 (germline): MNHEY, SVGEGT. Trimming removed 2 bases from V and 3 bases from J, with 8 bases in between.

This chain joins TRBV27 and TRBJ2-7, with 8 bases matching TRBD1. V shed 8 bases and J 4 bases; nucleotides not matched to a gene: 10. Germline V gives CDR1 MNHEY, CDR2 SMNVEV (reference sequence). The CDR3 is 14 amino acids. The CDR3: CASHQGASGYEQYF. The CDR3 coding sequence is TGTGCCAGCCATCAGGGGGCAAGCGGATACGAGCAGTACTTC.

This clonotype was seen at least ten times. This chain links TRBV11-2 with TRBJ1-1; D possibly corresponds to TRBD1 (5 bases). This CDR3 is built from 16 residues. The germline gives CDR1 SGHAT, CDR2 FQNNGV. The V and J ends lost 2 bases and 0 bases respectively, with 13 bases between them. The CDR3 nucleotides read TGTGCCAGCAGCTTATCGGGGGTCACTTTGAACACTGAAGCTTTCTTT. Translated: CASSLSGVTLNTEAFF.

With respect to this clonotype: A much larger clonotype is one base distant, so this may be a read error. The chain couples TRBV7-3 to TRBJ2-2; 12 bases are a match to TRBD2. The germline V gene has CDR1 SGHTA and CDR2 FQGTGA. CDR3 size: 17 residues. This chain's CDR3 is CAGSLPSGRENTGELFF. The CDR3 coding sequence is TGTGCCGGCAGCTTACCTAGCGGGAGGGAGAACACCGGGGAGCTGTTTTTT.

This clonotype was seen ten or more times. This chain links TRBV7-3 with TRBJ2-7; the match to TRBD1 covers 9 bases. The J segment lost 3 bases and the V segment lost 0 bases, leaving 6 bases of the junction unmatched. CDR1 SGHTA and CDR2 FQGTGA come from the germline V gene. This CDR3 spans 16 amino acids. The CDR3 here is CASSLTSGTGIYEQYF. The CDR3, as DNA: TGTGCCAGCAGCTTAACTTCCGGGACAGGGATCTACGAGCAGTACTTC.

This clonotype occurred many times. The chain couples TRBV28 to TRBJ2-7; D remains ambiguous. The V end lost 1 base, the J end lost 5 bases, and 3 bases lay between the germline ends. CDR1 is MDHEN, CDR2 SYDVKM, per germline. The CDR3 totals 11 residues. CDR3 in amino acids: CASSLFHEQYF. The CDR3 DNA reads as TGTGCCAGCAGTTTATTCCACGAGCAGTACTTC.

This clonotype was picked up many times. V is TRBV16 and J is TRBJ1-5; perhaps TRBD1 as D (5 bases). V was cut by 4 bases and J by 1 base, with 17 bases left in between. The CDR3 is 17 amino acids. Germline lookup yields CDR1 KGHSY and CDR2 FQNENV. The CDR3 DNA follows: TGTGCCAGCAGCCTCCCCCGGGGCCGGGGGAGCAATCAGCCCCAGCATTTT. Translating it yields CASSLPRGRGSNQPQHF.

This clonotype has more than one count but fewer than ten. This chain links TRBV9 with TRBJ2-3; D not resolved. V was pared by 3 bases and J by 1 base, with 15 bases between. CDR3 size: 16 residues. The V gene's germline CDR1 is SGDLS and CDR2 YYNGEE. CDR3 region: CASSAATPSGTDTQYF. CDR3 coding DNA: TGTGCCAGCAGCGCCGCGACCCCGAGCGGCACAGATACGCAGTATTTT.

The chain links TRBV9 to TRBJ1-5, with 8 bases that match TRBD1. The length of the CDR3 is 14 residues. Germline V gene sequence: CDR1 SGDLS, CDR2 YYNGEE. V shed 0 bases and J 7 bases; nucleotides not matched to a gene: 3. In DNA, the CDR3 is TGTGCCAGCAGCGTAGGATCAGGGGGCCAGCCCCAGCATTTT. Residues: CASSVGSGGQPQHF.

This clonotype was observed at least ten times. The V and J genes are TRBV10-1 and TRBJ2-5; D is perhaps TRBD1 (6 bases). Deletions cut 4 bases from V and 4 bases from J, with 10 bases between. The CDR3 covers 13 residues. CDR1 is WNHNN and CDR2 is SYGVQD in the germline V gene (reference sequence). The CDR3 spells CASSGSRGETQYF. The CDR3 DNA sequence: TGCGCCAGCAGTGGAAGCAGGGGAGAGACCCAGTACTTC.

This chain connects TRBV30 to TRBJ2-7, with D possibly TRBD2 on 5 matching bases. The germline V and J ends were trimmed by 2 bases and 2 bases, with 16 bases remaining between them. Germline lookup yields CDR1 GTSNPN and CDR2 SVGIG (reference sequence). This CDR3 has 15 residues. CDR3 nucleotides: TGTGCCTGGAGTAAGAAAGGGAGTCTCCCCTACGAGCAGTACTTC. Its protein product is CAWSKKGSLPYEQYF.